The clone carrying this T cell receptor (beta chain) was seen a single time. The data are from a study of blood T cell repertoires in COVID-19. As originally analysed: Nucleated cell number was recorded as an estimate derived from reference gene primer amplification. Generated by immunoSEQ multiplex PCR, the TCRdb table keeps only in-frame clones and is missing some. That table gives V, J and clone size, and the DNA gave D and trimming. The table has 250,000 or so clones, approximately 81% seen once; the top ten hold 6.6%. Deletions cut 2 bases from V and 5 bases from J, with 6 bases between. The CDR3 extends over 12 amino acids. Recruits, aged roughly 18 to 89 years, lived in 20 to 30 US areas. Allocation to cohorts depended on clinical history reported by the participants.

The sample consisted of PBMCs or T cells enriched from blood (not recorded which). The rearrangement links TRBV12-3 or TRBV12-4 to TRBJ2-5; no reliable D call. The receptor was derived from a woman between 45 and 60 years old who had been exposed to COVID-19. This chain's CDR3 is CASSLHSETQYF. CDR3 nucleotides: TGTGCCAGCAGTTTACATAGTGAGACCCAGTACTTC.